This T cell receptor beta chain was captured by sequencing in a study of blood T cell repertoires in COVID-19. Participant ages covered roughly 18 to 90 years across approximately 25 US areas. Here immunoSEQ multiplex PCR was the method, and the copy in TCRdb shows in-frame clones only, minus some. Of around 170,000 clones in the sample, over 70% were seen once. The sequence was obtained from a man between 60 and 75 years old who had been exposed to COVID-19. The sample taken for sequencing was PBMCs or T cells enriched from blood (not recorded which).

CDR3 amino acids: CAWSQGGLVWPQHF. The CDR3 DNA sequence: TGTGCCTGGTCCCAGGGCGGTTTGGTGTGGCCCCAGCATTTT. This chain uses TRBV30 with TRBJ1-5, with D maybe TRBD1 (5 bases). This CDR3 is built from 14 residues. V was trimmed by 5 bases and J by 9 bases, leaving 20 bases between them. Germline V CDR1 and CDR2: GTSNPN, SVGIG (reference sequence).